The 12 T cell receptor beta chains in this list originate from one sample, sequenced in a study of blood T cell repertoires in COVID-19 (TCRdb year 2020). The method was the immunoSEQ multiplex PCR assay. In TCRdb, the immuneACCESS table is reduced to in-frame sequences with V and J assigned. These tables do not hold every clone; where another copy was compared, an unresolved V gene accounts for under half, and the others remain unexplained. In all, the sample holds some 75,000 clones, and about 85% of those were seen once. Roughly 13% of the sample belongs to the ten largest clones. Sequencing input: peripheral blood. The receptors derive from a man aged 50 to 60 with COVID-19, enrolled during active disease.

This clone was observed once. The CDR3 sequence: CASSLYGDPSTDTQYF. In nucleotides, the CDR3 is TGTGCCAGCAGCCTATACGGGGATCCTAGCACAGATACGCAGTATTTT. This chain uses TRBV14 with TRBJ2-3, with TRBD2 as a possible D gene (5 bases). V lost 4 bases, J lost 0 bases, and 14 bases lay in between. From germline, CDR1 is SGHDN and CDR2 FVKESK. The CDR3 has 16 amino acids.

The J gene is TRBJ1-5, the V gene TRBV28; D uncertain. Germline CDR1 reads MDHEN; CDR2 reads SYDVKM. V shed 3 bases and J shed 5 bases, with 11 bases lying between them. The CDR3 spans 14 residues. CDR3 sequence (DNA): TGTGCCAGCAGTTTGTGGGCCGATTATCAGCCCCAGCATTTT. Amino acids: CASSLWADYQPQHF. Full variable domain (missing parts from reference TRBV28 and TRBJ1-5): DVKVTQSSRYLVKRTGEKVFLECVQDMDHENMFWYRQDPGLGLRLIYFSYDVKMKEKGDIPEGYSVSREKKERFSLILESASTNQTSMYLCASSLWADYQPQHFGDGTRLSIL.

This rearrangement joins TRBV12-3 or TRBV12-4 to TRBJ1-5; no definite D call. The CDR3 covers 13 residues. The V end lost 1 base, the J end lost 4 bases, and 5 bases lay between the germline ends. As DNA, the CDR3 is TGTGCCAGCAGTTTAGAACAAAATCAGCCCCAGCATTTT. As protein: CASSLEQNQPQHF.

The V call is TRBV28, the J call TRBJ1-2, with 7 bases that match TRBD1. The CDR3 is 14 residues long. CDR1 MDHEN and CDR2 SYDVKM come from the germline V gene. Trimming cost V 5 bases and J 4 bases; bases outside gene matches: 7. For the CDR3, the DNA is TGTGCCAGCAGTATCCCCGGGACAGCCTATGGCTACACCTTC. Residues: CASSIPGTAYGYTF.

The chain couples TRBV28 to TRBJ1-2; 8 nucleotides agree with TRBD1. The junction had 2 bases not matched to a gene; V was cut back by 2 bases and J by 3 bases. CDR3 length: 14 residues. Germline CDR1 and CDR2: MDHEN and SYDVKM. The CDR3 sequence: CASSLRTGHYGYTF. The CDR3 region has the DNA TGTGCCAGCAGTTTAAGGACAGGGCACTATGGCTACACCTTC.

J is TRBJ2-1 and V is TRBV19, with TRBD2 matching 8 bases. The CDR3 has 16 residues. The germline V gene encodes CDR1 LNHDA and CDR2 SQIVND (reference sequence). The V and J ends lost 1 base and 7 bases, in that order; junction bases with no gene match: 9. CDR3 amino acids: CASSIVELAGRNEQFF. The CDR3 coding sequence is TGTGCCAGTAGTATAGTGGAGCTAGCGGGCCGAAATGAGCAGTTCTTC.

This clone has a handful of counts. V gene TRBV10-1 combines with J gene TRBJ2-6; 7 bases map to TRBD1. The CDR3 has 18 residues. The V gene end was trimmed by 8 bases and the J gene end by 3 bases; junction bases not matched to a gene: 16. The germline CDR1 and CDR2 sequences are WNHNN and SYGVQD (reference sequence). In DNA form, the CDR3 reads TGCGCCAGCGAGGTTGGACAGGCACCCCGGGGTGGGGCCAACGTCCTGACTTTC. Its protein product is CASEVGQAPRGGANVLTF.

The CDR3 loop reads CASRSSGRRNTQYF. The CDR3 DNA reads as TGTGCCAGCAGGTCCAGCGGGAGGAGAAATACGCAGTATTTT. The J gene is TRBJ2-3, the V gene TRBV21-1; the DNA was not used to check the table's D call, TRBD2. TRBV21-1 is a recognized pseudogene. This CDR3 contains 14 residues.

This sequence joins TRBV2 and TRBJ2-7; the match to TRBD1 covers 10 bases. This CDR3 is 14 amino acids long. The ends lost 9 bases at V and 0 bases at J; junction bases unmatched: 5. Germline loops: CDR1 SNHLY, CDR2 FYNNEI. This CDR3 reads CARARDRGSYEQYF. CDR3 bases: TGTGCCAGGGCACGGGACAGGGGCTCCTACGAGCAGTACTTC.

The rearrangement links TRBV27 to TRBJ2-7, with 8 bases matching TRBD1. V was clipped by 5 bases and J by 6 bases; unmatched bases: 9. Germline CDR1 reads MNHEY; CDR2 reads SMNVEV (reference sequence). The CDR3 is 14 amino acids. The CDR3 loop reads CASSLRQGQLEQYF. In nucleotides, the CDR3 is TGTGCCAGCAGTCTGAGACAGGGGCAGCTCGAGCAGTACTTC.

This clone was seen only once. The J gene is TRBJ1-1, the V gene TRBV7-6, with unresolved D. This CDR3 is 16 amino acids long. Per the germline V gene, CDR1 is SGHVS and CDR2 is FNYEAQ. Trimming pared 2 bases from V and 1 base from J, leaving 14 bases between. As DNA, the CDR3 is TGTGCCAGCAGCTTACGGGTCGGAGACGGGAACACTGAAGCTTTCTTT. This sequence encodes CASSLRVGDGNTEAFF.

This chain joins TRBV10-3 and TRBJ1-2; D may be TRBD1 (6 bases). In germline, CDR1 is ENHRY, CDR2 SYGVKD. CDR3 length equals 13 residues. V was trimmed by 7 bases and J by 5 bases, leaving 14 bases between them. The CDR3 sequence is CAITEQGKYGYTF. The CDR3 region has the DNA TGTGCCATCACCGAACAGGGAAAGTATGGCTACACCTTC.